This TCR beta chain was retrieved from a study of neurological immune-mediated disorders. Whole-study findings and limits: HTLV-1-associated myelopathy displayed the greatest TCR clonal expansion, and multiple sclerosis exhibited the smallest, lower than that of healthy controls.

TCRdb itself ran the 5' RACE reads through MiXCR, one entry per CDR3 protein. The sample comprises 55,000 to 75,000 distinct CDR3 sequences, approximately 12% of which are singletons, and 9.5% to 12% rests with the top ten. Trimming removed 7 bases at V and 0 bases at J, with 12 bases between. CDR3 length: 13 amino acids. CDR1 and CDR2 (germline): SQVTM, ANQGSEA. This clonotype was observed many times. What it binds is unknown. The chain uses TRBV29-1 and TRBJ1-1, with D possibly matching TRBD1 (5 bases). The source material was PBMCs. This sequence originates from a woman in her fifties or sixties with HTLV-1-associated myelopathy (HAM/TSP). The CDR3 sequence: CSASGNMNTEAFF. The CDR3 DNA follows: TGCAGCGCCTCAGGGAACATGAACACTGAAGCTTTCTTT.